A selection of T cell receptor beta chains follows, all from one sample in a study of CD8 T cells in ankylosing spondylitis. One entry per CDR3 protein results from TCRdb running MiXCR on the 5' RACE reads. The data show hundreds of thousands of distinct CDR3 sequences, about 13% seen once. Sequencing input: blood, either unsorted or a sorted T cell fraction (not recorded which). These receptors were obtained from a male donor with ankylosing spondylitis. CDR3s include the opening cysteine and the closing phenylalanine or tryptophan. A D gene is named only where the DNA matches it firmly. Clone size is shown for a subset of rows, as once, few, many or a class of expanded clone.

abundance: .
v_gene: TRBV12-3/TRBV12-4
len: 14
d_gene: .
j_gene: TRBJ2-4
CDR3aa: CASSLWETKNIQYF
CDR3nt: TGTGCCAGCAGTTTATGGGAAACCAAAAACATTCAGTACTTC

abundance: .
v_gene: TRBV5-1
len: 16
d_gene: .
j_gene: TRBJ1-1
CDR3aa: CASSLALAGWDTEAFF
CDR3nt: TGCGCCAGCAGCTTGGCGTTGGCAGGGTGGGACACTGAAGCTTTCTTT

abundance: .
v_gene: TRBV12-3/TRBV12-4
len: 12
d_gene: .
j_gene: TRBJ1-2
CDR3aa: CASSRTVDGYTF
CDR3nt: TGTGCCAGCAGTCGGACAGTCGATGGCTACACCTTC

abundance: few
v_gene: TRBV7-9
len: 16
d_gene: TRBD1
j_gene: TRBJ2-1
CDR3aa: CASSTSRTGGYNEQFF
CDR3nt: TGTGCCAGCAGCACCTCCCGGACAGGGGGCTACAATGAGCAGTTCTTC

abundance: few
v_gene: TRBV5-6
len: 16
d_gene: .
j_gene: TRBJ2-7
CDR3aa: CASSWGTYPEDDEQYF
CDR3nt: TGTGCCAGCAGCTGGGGGACATACCCGGAGGACGACGAGCAGTACTTC

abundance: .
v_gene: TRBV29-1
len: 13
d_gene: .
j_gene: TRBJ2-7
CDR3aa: CSAPGWDDNEQYF
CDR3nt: TGCAGCGCCCCAGGGTGGGACGACAACGAGCAGTACTTC

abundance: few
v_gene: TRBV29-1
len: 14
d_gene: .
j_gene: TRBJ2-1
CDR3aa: CSVALTAKGGEQFF
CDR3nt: TGCAGCGTTGCCCTGACCGCAAAGGGGGGTGAGCAGTTCTTC

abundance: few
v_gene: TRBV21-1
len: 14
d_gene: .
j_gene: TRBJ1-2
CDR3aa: CASGPSEHIEGYTF
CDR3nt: TGTGCCAGCGGGCCTTCGGAACATATAGAGGGCTACACCTTC

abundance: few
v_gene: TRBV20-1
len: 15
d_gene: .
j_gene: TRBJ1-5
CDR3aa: CSASQAGAPDQPQHF
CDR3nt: TGCAGTGCTAGTCAGGCTGGGGCCCCGGATCAGCCCCAGCATTTT

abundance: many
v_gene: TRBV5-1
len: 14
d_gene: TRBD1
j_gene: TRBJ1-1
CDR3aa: CASSTGTGDTEAFF
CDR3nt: TGCGCCAGCAGCACTGGGACAGGAGACACTGAAGCTTTCTTT

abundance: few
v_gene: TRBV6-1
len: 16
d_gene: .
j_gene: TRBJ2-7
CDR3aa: CASRGSDRTVAYEQYF
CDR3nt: TGTGCCAGCAGGGGGTCGGATAGGACCGTCGCCTACGAGCAGTACTTC

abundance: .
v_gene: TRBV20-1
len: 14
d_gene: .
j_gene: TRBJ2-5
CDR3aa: CSARGLANQETQYF
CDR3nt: TGCAGTGCAAGAGGGCTAGCAAACCAAGAGACCCAGTACTTC

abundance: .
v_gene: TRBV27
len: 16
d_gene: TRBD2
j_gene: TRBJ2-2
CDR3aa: CASSLFGLANTGELFF
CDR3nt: TGTGCCAGCAGTTTATTCGGACTAGCGAACACCGGGGAGCTGTTTTTT

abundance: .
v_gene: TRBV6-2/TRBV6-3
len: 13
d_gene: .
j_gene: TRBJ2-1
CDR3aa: CASSYTNYNEQFF
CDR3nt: TGTGCCAGCAGTTACACGAACTACAATGAGCAGTTCTTC

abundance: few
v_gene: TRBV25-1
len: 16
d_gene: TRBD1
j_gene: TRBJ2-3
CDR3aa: CASSEWDRVGTDTQYF
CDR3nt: TGTGCCAGCAGTGAATGGGACAGGGTAGGCACAGATACGCAGTATTTT

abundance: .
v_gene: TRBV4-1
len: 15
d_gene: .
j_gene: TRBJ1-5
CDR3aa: CASSQYTGNGQPQHF
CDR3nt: TGCGCCAGCAGCCAGTACACAGGGAATGGTCAGCCCCAGCATTTT

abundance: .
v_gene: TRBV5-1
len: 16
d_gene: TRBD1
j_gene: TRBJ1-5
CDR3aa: CASSPGTGGTDQPQHF
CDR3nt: TGCGCCAGCAGCCCGGGGACAGGGGGCACGGATCAGCCCCAGCATTTT

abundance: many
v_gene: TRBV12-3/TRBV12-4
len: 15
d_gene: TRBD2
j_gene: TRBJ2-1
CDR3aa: CASSFAGGRGNEQFF
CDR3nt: TGTGCCAGCAGTTTTGCGGGAGGGCGTGGCAATGAGCAGTTCTTC

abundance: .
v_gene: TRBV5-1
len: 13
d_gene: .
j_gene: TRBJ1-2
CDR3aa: CASSLDQAYGYTF
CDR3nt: TGCGCCAGCAGCTTAGACCAAGCCTATGGCTACACCTTC

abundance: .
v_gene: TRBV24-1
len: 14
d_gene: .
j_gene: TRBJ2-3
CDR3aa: CATAQGETRGTQYF
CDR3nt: TGTGCCACCGCCCAGGGTGAGACCCGTGGTACGCAGTATTTT

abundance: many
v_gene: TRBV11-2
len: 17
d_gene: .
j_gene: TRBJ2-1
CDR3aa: CASSLPWGPSPYNEQFF
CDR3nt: TGTGCCAGCAGCCTCCCGTGGGGCCCAAGTCCCTACAATGAGCAGTTCTTC

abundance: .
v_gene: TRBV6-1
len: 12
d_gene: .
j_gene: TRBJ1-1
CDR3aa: CASSETRPRAFF
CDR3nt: TGTGCCAGCAGTGAAACCCGCCCGCGCGCTTTCTTT

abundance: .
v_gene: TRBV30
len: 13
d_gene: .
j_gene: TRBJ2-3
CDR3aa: CAWTPRGGDTQYF
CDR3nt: TGTGCCTGGACCCCGAGAGGGGGAGATACGCAGTATTTT

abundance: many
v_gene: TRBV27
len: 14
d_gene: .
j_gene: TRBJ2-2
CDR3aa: CASRRSGGTGELFF
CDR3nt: TGTGCCAGCAGACGTTCAGGGGGGACCGGGGAGCTGTTTTTT

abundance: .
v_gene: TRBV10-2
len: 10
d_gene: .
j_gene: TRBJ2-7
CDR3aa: CASSSGEQYF
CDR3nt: TGCGCCAGCAGCTCCGGGGAGCAGTACTTC

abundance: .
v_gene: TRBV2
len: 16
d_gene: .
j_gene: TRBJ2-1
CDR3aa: CASSEATVQPDNEQFF
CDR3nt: TGTGCCAGCAGTGAAGCGACCGTTCAACCAGACAATGAGCAGTTCTTC

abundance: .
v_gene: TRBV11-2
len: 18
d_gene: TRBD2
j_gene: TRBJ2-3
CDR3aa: CASSSRRGAGGVTDTQYF
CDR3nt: TGTGCCAGCAGCTCCCGGCGGGGGGCAGGAGGAGTTACAGATACGCAGTATTTT

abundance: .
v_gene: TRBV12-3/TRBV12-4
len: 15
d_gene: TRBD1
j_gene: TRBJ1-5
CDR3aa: CASSLGTGMGQPQHF
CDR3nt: TGTGCCAGCAGTTTGGGGACAGGAATGGGACAGCCCCAGCATTTT

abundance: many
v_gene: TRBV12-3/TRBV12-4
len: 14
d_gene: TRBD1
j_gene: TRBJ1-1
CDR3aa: CASSRTGGNTEAFF
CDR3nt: TGTGCCAGCAGCCGAACAGGGGGCAACACTGAAGCTTTCTTT

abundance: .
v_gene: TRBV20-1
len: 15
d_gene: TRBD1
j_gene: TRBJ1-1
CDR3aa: CSARIIQGASTEAFF
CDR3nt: TGCAGTGCTAGAATAATCCAGGGGGCGTCCACTGAAGCTTTCTTT

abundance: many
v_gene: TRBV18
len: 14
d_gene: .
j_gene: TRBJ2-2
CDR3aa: CASSRDGNTGELFF
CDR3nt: TGTGCCAGCTCACGCGACGGGAACACCGGGGAGCTGTTTTTT

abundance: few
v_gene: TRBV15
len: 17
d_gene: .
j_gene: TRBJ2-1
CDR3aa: CATSREAIMSSYNEQFF
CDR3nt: TGTGCCACCAGCAGAGAGGCTATAATGAGCTCCTACAATGAGCAGTTCTTC

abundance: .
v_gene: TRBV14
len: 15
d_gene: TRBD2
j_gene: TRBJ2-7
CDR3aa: CASSQLGTSGYEQYF
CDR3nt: TGTGCCAGCAGCCAACTCGGGACTAGCGGTTACGAGCAGTACTTC

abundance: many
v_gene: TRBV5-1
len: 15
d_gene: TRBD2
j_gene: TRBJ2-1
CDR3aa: CASSSTSGRLNEQFF
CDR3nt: TGCGCCAGCAGCTCGACTAGCGGGAGATTGAATGAGCAGTTCTTC

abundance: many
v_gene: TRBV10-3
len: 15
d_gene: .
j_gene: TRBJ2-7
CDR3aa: CAISDLWQTPYEQYF
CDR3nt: TGTGCCATCAGTGATCTGTGGCAGACCCCCTACGAGCAGTACTTC

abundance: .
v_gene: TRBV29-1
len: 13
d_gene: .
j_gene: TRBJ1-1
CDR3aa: CSAQGRENTEAFF
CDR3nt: TGCAGCGCTCAGGGGCGGGAGAACACTGAAGCTTTCTTT

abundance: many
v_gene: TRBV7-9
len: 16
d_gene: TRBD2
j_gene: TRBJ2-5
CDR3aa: CASSPGTTLPKETQYF
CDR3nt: TGTGCCAGCAGCCCCGGGACTACCCTTCCCAAAGAGACCCAGTACTTC

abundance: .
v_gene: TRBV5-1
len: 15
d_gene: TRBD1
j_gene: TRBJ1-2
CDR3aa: CASSRTGVGDIGYTF
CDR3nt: TGCGCCAGCAGCAGAACAGGGGTGGGCGATATCGGCTACACCTTC

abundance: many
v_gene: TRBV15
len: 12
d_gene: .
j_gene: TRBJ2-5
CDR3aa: CATSDNQETQYF
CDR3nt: TGTGCCACCAGTGACAACCAAGAGACCCAGTACTTC

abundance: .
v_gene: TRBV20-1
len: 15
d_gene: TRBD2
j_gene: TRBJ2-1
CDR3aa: CCASRLAGGRNEQFF
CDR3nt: TGCTGTGCGAGCCGTCTAGCGGGAGGACGTAATGAGCAGTTCTTC

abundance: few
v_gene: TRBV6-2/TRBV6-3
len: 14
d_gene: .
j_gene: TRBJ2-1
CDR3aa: CASSYRLPHNEQFF
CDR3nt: TGTGCCAGCAGTTACCGGCTGCCGCACAATGAGCAGTTCTTC

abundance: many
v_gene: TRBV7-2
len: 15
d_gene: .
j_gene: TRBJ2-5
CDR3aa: CASSSWGAVQETQYF
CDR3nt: TGTGCCAGCAGCTCATGGGGTGCGGTACAAGAGACCCAGTACTTC

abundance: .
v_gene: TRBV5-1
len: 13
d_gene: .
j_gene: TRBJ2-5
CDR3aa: CASSFNGQETQYF
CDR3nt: TGCGCCAGCAGCTTCAACGGACAAGAGACCCAGTACTTC

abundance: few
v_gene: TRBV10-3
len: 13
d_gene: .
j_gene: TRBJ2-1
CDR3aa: CAISESQHNEQFF
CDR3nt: TGTGCCATCAGTGAGTCCCAGCATAATGAGCAGTTCTTC

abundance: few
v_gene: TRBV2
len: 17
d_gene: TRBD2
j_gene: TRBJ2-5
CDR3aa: CAIPETSGRARGETQYF
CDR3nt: TGTGCCATCCCAGAGACTAGCGGGAGGGCCAGAGGAGAGACCCAGTACTTC

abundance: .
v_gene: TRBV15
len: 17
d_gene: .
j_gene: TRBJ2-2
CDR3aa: CATSRGVLGGNTGELFF
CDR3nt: TGTGCCACCAGCAGAGGGGTTTTGGGCGGGAACACCGGGGAGCTGTTTTTT

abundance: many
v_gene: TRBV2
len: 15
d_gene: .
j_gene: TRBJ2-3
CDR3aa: CASTLTGPDTDTQYF
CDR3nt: TGTGCCAGCACCCTAACGGGCCCCGACACAGATACGCAGTATTTT

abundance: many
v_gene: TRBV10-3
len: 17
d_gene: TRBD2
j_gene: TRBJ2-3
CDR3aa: CAISDPGFSGSADTQYF
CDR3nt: TGTGCCATCAGTGACCCGGGGTTCAGCGGGAGCGCAGATACGCAGTATTTT

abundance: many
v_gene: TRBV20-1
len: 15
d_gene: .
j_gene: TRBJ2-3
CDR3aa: CSANPRPGVYDTQYF
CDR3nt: TGCAGTGCTAATCCTCGTCCGGGAGTATACGATACGCAGTATTTT